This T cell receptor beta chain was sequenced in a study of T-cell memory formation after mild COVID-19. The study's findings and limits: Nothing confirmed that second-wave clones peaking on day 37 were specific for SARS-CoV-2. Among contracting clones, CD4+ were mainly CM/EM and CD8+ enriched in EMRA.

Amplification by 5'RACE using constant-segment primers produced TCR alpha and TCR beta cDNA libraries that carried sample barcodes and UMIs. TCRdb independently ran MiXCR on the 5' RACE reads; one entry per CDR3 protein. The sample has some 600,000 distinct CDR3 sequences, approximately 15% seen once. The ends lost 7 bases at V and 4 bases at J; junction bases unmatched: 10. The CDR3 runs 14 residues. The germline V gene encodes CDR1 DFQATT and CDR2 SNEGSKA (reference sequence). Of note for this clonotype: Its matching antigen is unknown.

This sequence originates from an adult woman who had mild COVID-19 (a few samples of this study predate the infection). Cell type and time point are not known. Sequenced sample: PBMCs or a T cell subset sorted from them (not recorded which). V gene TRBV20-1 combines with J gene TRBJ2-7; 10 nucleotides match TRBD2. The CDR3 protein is CSVKWSSGSYEQYF. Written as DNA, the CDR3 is TGCAGTGTAAAGTGGTCTAGCGGGAGTTACGAGCAGTACTTC.